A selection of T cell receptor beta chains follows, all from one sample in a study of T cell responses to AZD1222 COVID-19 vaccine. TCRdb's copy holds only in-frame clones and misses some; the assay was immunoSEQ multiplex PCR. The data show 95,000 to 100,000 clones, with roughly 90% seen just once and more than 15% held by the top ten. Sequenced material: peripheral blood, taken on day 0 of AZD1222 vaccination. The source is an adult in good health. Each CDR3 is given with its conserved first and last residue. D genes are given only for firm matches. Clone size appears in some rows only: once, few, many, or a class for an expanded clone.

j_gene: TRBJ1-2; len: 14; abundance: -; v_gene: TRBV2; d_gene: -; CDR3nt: TGTGCCAGCAGTGTAGCGCGTAGCGACTATGGCTACACCTTC; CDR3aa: CASSVARSDYGYTF
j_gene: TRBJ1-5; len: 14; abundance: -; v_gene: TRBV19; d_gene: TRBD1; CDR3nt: TGTGCCAGTAGTATACAGGGGGGCAATCAGCCCCAGCATTTT; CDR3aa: CASSIQGGNQPQHF
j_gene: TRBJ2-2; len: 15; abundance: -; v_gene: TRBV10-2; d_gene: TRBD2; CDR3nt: TGCGCCAGCAGTGACGGCGGTAGCGGGAACGGGGAGCTGTTTTTT; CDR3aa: CASSDGGSGNGELFF
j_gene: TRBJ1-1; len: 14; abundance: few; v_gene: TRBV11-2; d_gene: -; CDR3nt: TGTGCCAGCAGCCTCCAGGTCCTAAACACTGAAGCTTTCTTT; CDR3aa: CASSLQVLNTEAFF
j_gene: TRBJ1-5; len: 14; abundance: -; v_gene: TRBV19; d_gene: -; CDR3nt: TGTGCCAGTAGTATACAGGGTCCAGATCAGCCCCAGCATTTT; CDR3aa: CASSIQGPDQPQHF
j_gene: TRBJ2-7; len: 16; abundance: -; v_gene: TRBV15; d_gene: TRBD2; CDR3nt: TGTGCCACCAGCAGAGGCCAGCTAGCGGGAATGTACGAGCAGTACTTC; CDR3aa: CATSRGQLAGMYEQYF
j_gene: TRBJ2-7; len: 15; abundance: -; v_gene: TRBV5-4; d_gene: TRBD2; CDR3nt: TGTGCCAGCAGCTCCCGGACTAGCGGGAGGTACGAGCAGTACTTC; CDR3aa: CASSSRTSGRYEQYF
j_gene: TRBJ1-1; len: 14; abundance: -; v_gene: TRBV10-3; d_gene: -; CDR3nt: TGTGCCATCACCGACCGGGACCAGGGCACTGAAGCTTTCTTT; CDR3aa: CAITDRDQGTEAFF
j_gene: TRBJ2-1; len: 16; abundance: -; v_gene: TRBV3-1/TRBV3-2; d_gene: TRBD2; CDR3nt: TGTGCCAGCAGCCCTAACGCCCGCGGGAGCTACAATGAGCAGTTCTTC; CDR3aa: CASSPNARGSYNEQFF
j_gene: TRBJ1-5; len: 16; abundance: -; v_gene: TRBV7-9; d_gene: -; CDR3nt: TGTGCCAGCAGCCGTACGGTGGGGGGTAGCAATCAGCCCCAGCATTTT; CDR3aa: CASSRTVGGSNQPQHF
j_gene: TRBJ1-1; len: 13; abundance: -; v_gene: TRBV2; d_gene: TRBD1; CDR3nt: TGTGCCAGCAGGGAAAACAGGGGGCTTGAAGCTTTCTTT; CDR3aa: CASRENRGLEAFF
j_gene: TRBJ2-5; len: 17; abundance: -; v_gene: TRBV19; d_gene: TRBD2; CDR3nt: TGTGCCAGTAGTACGGGGCTCCTAGCGGGAGGGCAAGAGACCCAGTACTTC; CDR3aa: CASSTGLLAGGQETQYF
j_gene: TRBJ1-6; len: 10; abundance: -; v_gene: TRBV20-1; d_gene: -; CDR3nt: TGCAGTGCCCGGCACCAACCCCTCCACTTT; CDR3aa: CSARHQPLHF
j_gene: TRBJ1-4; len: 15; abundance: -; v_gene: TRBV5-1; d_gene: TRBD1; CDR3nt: TGCGCCAGCAGTACTGGACAGGGGGCGGAGGTGAAACTGTTTTTT; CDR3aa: CASSTGQGAEVKLFF
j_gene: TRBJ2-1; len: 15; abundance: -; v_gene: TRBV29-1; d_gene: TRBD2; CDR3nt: TGCAGCGTTGAGGGTGGGCGGGAGGCTTACAATGAGCAGTTCTTC; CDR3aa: CSVEGGREAYNEQFF
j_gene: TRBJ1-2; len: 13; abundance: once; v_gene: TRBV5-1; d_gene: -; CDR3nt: TGCGCCAGCAGCCTAGGGGAGTTTGGCGGCTACACCTTC; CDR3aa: CASSLGEFGGYTF
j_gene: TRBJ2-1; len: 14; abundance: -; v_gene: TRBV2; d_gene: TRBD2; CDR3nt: TGTGCCAGCAGAGGCGGGAGTACCTACAATGAGCAGTTCTTC; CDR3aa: CASRGGSTYNEQFF
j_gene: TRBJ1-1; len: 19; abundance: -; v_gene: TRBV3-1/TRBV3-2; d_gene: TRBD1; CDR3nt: TGTGCCAGCAGCCAAGATGACTGGGACAGGGGGCGAATGAACACTGAAGCTTTCTTT; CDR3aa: CASSQDDWDRGRMNTEAFF
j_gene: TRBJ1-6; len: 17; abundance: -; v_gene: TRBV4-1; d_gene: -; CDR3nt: TGCGCCAGCAGCCAAGGGCAGGCGATCTCCTATAATTCACCCCTCCACTTT; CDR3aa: CASSQGQAISYNSPLHF
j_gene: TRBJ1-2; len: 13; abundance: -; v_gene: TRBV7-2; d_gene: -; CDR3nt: TGTGCCAGCAGCGCTGGTGAGGGGTATGGCTACACCTTC; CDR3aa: CASSAGEGYGYTF
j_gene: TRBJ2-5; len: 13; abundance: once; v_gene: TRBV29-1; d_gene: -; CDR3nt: TGCAGCGTTCACAGCGGAGACCAAGAGACCCAGTACTTC; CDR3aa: CSVHSGDQETQYF
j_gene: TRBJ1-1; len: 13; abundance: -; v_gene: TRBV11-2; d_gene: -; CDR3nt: TGTGCCAGCAGCTTAGGGAGGGCGACTGAAGCTTTCTTT; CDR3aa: CASSLGRATEAFF
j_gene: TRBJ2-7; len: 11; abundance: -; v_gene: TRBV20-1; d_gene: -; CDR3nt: TGCAGTGCTAGCGGGGCTTACGAGCAGTACTTC; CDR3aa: CSASGAYEQYF
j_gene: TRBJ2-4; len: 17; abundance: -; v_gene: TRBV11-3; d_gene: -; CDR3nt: TGTGCCAGCAGCTTAATGAACAGGCTCTCGATGGGGGACATTCAGTACTTC; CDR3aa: CASSLMNRLSMGDIQYF
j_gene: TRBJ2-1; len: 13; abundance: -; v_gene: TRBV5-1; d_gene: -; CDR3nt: TGCGCCAGCAGCTTGGAAGTGGGGAATGAGCAGTTCTTC; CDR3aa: CASSLEVGNEQFF
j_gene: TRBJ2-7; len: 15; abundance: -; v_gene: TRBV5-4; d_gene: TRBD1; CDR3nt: TGTGCCAGCATTCCCGGGACAGGGGGATTCTACGAGCAGTACTTC; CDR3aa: CASIPGTGGFYEQYF
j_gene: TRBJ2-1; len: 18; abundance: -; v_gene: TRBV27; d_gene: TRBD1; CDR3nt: TGTGCCAGCAGTCCCCGGGGTGGGACAGAGCTCTCCTACAATGAGCAGTTCTTC; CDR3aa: CASSPRGGTELSYNEQFF
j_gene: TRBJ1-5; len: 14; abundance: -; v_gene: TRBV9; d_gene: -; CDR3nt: TGTGCCAGCAGCAAGGGGGGCACGGGGCAGCCCCAGCATTTT; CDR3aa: CASSKGGTGQPQHF
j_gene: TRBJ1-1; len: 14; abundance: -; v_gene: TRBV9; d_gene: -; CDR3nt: TGTGCCAGCAGCCCCGGTTACATGAACACTGAAGCTTTCTTT; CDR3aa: CASSPGYMNTEAFF